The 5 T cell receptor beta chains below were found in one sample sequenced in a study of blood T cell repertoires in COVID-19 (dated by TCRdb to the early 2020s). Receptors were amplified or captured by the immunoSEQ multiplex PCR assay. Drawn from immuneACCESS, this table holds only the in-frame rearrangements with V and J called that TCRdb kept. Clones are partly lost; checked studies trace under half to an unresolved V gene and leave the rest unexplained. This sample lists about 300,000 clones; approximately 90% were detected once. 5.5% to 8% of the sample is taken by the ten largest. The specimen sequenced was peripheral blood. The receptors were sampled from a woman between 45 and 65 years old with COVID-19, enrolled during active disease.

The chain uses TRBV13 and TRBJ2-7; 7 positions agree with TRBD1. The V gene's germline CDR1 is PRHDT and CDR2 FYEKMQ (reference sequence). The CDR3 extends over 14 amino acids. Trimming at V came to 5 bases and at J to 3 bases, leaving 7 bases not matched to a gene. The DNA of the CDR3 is TGTGCCAGCAGCGTCCGGGCAGGGGGCTACGAGCAGTACTTC. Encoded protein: CASSVRAGGYEQYF.

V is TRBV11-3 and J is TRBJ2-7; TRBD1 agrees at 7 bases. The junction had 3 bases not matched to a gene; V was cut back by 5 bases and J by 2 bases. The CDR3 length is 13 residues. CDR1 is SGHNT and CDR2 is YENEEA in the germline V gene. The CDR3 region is CASSRDRAYEQYF. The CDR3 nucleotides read TGTGCCAGCAGCCGAGACAGGGCCTACGAGCAGTACTTC.

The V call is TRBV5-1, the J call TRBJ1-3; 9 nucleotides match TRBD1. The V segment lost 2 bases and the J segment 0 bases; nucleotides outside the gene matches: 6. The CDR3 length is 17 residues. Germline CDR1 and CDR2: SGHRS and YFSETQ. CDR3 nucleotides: TGCGCCAGCAGCTTAGGACAGGGGTTTTTCTCTGGAAACACCATATATTTT. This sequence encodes CASSLGQGFFSGNTIYF.

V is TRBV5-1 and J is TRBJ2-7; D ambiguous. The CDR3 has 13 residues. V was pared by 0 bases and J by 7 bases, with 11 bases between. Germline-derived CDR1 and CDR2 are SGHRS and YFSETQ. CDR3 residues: CASSLAPGVEQYF. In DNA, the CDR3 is TGCGCCAGCAGCTTGGCCCCGGGTGTTGAGCAGTACTTC.

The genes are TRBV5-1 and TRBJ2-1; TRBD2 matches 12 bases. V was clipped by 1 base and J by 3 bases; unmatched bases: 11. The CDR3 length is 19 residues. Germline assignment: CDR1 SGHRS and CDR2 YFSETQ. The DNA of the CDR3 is TGCGCCAGCAGCTTGTCGCCCGGGACTAGCGGGCCTCGCTACAATGAGCAGTTCTTC. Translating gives CASSLSPGTSGPRYNEQFF.